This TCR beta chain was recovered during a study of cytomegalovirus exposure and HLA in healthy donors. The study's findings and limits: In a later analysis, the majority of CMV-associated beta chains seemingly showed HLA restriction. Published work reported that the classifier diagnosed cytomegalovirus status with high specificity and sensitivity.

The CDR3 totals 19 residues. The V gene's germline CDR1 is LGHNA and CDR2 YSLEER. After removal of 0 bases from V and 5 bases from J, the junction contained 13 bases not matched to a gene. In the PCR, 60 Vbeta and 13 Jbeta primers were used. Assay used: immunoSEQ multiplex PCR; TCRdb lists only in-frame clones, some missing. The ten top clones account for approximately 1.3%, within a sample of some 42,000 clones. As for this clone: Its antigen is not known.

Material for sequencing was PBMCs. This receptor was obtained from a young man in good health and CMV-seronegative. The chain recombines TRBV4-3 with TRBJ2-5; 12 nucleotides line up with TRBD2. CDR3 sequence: CASSQDWTSGKGGRETQYF. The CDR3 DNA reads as TGCGCCAGCAGCCAAGATTGGACTAGCGGGAAGGGAGGTAGGGAGACCCAGTACTTC.